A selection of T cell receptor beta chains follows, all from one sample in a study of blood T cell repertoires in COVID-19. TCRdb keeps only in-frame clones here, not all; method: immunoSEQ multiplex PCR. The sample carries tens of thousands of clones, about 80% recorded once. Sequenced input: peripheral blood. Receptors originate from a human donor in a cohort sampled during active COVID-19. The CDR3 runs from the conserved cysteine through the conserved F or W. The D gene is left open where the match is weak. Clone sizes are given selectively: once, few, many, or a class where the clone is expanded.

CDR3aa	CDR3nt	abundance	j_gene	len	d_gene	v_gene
CASSSAGAGGYYEQYF	TGTGCCAGCAGTTCAGCTGGGGCTGGCGGTTACTACGAGCAGTACTTC	NA	TRBJ2-7	16	NA	TRBV28
CASSWGDGYTF	TGTGCCAGCAGCTGGGGAGATGGCTACACCTTC	NA	TRBJ1-2	11	NA	TRBV5-6
CASSARGLAQETQYF	TGTGCCAGCAGCGCAAGGGGACTAGCCCAAGAGACCCAGTACTTC	NA	TRBJ2-5	15	TRBD2	TRBV13
CASSEGRAAGYTF	TGTGCCAGCAGTGAAGGCAGGGCTGCTGGCTACACCTTC	NA	TRBJ1-2	13	NA	TRBV6-1
CASSLGSGEYHEQYF	TGTGCCAGCAGCTTGGGATCAGGGGAATATCACGAGCAGTACTTC	NA	TRBJ2-7	15	NA	TRBV5-8
CASSLQASGRPQETQYF	TGTGCCAGCAGCTTACAGGCTAGCGGGAGACCACAAGAGACCCAGTACTTC	NA	TRBJ2-5	17	TRBD2	TRBV7-2
CASDPGLGFNEQFF	TGTGCCAGTGATCCGGGACTAGGGTTCAATGAGCAGTTCTTC	NA	TRBJ2-1	14	TRBD2	TRBV2
CASSQDKPPGGWKTQYF	TGTGCCAGCAGCCAAGATAAACCCCCGGGGGGATGGAAGACCCAGTACTTC	NA	TRBJ2-5	17	TRBD2	TRBV14
CASRAGTGSGYTF	TGTGCCAGCAGAGCCGGGACAGGGTCTGGCTACACCTTC	few	TRBJ1-2	13	TRBD1	TRBV6-5
CASSAPDRGPYEQYF	TGTGCCAGCAGCGCCCCGGACAGGGGGCCCTACGAGCAGTACTTC	NA	TRBJ2-7	15	TRBD1	TRBV7-2
CATSRGGGTGVYEQYF	TGTGCCACCAGCAGAGGCGGAGGGACAGGGGTTTACGAGCAGTACTTC	few	TRBJ2-7	16	TRBD1	TRBV15
CASSFAQMNTGELFF	TGCGCCAGCAGCTTCGCCCAGATGAACACCGGGGAGCTGTTTTTT	NA	TRBJ2-2	15	NA	TRBV5-1
CASSDQGASSYNEQFF	TGTGCCAGCAGCGACCAGGGGGCGAGCTCCTACAATGAGCAGTTCTTC	NA	TRBJ2-1	16	TRBD1	TRBV9
CASSLPLAFETILETQYF	TGTGCCAGCAGCTTACCTCTAGCATTTGAAACCATATTAGAGACCCAGTACTTC	NA	TRBJ2-5	18	NA	TRBV7-9
CASSLARAGERYTQYF	TGTGCCAGCAGTCTGGCGCGGGCAGGGGAGCGATATACGCAGTATTTT	few	TRBJ2-3	16	NA	TRBV28
CASSLGGQESTRGYTF	TGTGCCAGCAGTTTAGGAGGTCAGGAGTCAACAAGGGGCTACACCTTC	NA	TRBJ1-2	16	NA	TRBV28
CASSSRQGDYEQYF	TGTGCCAGCAGTTCTCGACAGGGGGACTACGAGCAGTACTTC	NA	TRBJ2-7	14	TRBD1	TRBV6-2/TRBV6-3
CASSQVQGAGEKLFF	TGTGCCAGCAGCCAAGTTCAGGGGGCTGGTGAAAAACTGTTTTTT	NA	TRBJ1-4	15	TRBD1	TRBV3-1/TRBV3-2
CASSLGGRGNTIYF	TGTGCCAGCAGCTTGGGGGGGCGAGGAAACACCATATATTTT	NA	TRBJ1-3	14	NA	TRBV7-2
CASIAEGGRQPQHF	TGTGCCAGCATCGCAGAGGGAGGCCGGCAGCCCCAGCATTTT	NA	TRBJ1-5	14	NA	TRBV2
CASSRDSQTSNQPQHF	TGTGCCAGCAGCCGGGACAGCCAAACTAGCAATCAGCCCCAGCATTTT	many	TRBJ1-5	16	TRBD1	TRBV5-5
CASSPTSRFTDTQYF	TGTGCCAGCAGCCCAACTAGCCGGTTCACAGATACGCAGTATTTT	NA	TRBJ2-3	15	NA	TRBV28